This T cell receptor (beta chain) was sequenced during a study of T cells in Graves' hyperthyroidism and ophthalmopathy. About the research overall: Once the initial diagnosis was made, peripheral blood was obtained before any treatment.

TCR beta CDR3 sequences were amplified from RNA transcripts. HTBI primers were used for first-round RT-PCR of the TCR CDR3. TCRdb used MiXCR to reprocess the multiplex PCR reads, holding one entry per CDR3 protein. The profile covers under 350,000 distinct CDR3 sequences, with around 15% appearing a single time and less than 8% taken by the ten largest. Trimming pared 4 bases from V and 10 bases from J, leaving 14 bases between. CDR1 and CDR2 from the germline V gene are SGHDN and FVKESK. The CDR3 loop spans 13 amino acids. Graves' hyperthyroidism qualified as stable when ophthalmopathy did not progress within 18 months. Patients between 18 and 65 years old had hyperthyroidism, newly diagnosed and lasting under 2 months.

The clonotype originates from a woman aged 40 to 55 with Graves' hyperthyroidism. The sequenced sample was blood. V gene TRBV14 combines with J gene TRBJ2-1, with D unclear. DNA for the CDR3: TGTGCCAGCAGCCTTACTTTATTGGGGGAGCAGTTCTTC. Protein: CASSLTLLGEQFF.